The present TCR beta chain was sequenced within a study of shared clonotypes between healthy human individuals. Assay used: immunoSEQ multiplex PCR; TCRdb lists only in-frame clones, some missing. The table shows approximately 1.5 million clones, with approximately 98.5% occurring only once. Per the germline V gene, CDR1 is SGDLS and CDR2 is YYNGEE. CDR3 length: 20 amino acids. Trimming at V came to 3 bases and at J to 1 base, leaving 20 bases not matched to a gene. The TCR originated in a man younger than 40 in good health. The chain uses TRBV9 and TRBJ2-3, with 7 bases fitting TRBD1. Sequenced sample: naive CD4+ T cells sorted from blood. Specified subset: CD45RA+ positively selected. The CDR3, as DNA: TGTGCCAGCAGCGGGAAGACAGGGTTTGCGCTTCCCGTCGGCACAGATACGCAGTATTTT. It encodes CASSGKTGFALPVGTDTQYF.